This entry concerns a single T cell receptor beta chain. Antigen specificity is unknown. These data are taken from a study of shared clonotypes between healthy human individuals. For the study at large: For every donor, three CD4 naive, three CD4 memory, two CD8 naive and one CD8 memory plates were used.

Study-wide results and caveats: Genetic and exposure-history diversity was limited by the few donors.

This was a deep-level run. Sequenced by immunoSEQ multiplex PCR; TCRdb stores in-frame clones only, minus some. The sample carries over a million clones, 95% to 97% recorded once. This TCR was sampled from a man aged 30-40 years in good health. The sample was naive CD4+ T cells sorted from blood. Subset here: CD45RA+ positively selected.

DNA of the CDR3: TGCGCCAGCAGCCAAGCACTAGCGGGACGATACAATGAGCAGTTCTTC. As protein: CASSQALAGRYNEQFF. The chain has TRBV4-1 and TRBJ2-1, with 10 bases fitting TRBD2. J was trimmed by 4 bases and V by 1 base; bases with no gene match: 4. The CDR3 sequence is 16 residues long. CDR1 and CDR2 from the germline V gene are MGHRA and YSYEKL.